Below, 7 T cell receptor beta chains from the same sample are listed, as sequenced in a study of T cell responses to AZD1222 COVID-19 vaccine. Assay: immunoSEQ multiplex PCR; the TCRdb copy retains only in-frame clones and omits some. The sample lists about 140,000 clones, 85% to 95% seen once, with 3% to 4% in the top ten. The sample here was peripheral blood, taken 28 days after the second AZD1222 dose. These receptors all come from an adult who received the AZD1222 COVID-19 vaccine.

V gene TRBV28 combines with J gene TRBJ2-7; 9 positions agree with TRBD1. This CDR3 spans 16 amino acids. Germline values: CDR1 MDHEN, CDR2 SYDVKM. V lost 2 bases and J lost 4; bases outside the gene matches: 9. CDR3 sequence (DNA): TGTGCCAGCAGTTTAAACAGGGGGCAGGACCGTTACGAGCAGTACTTC. Residues: CASSLNRGQDRYEQYF.

The V call is TRBV6-6, the J call TRBJ2-3; no definite D call. The CDR3 has 10 amino acids. CDR1 is MNHNY, CDR2 SVGAGI, per germline (reference sequence). V was cut by 6 bases and J by 9 bases, with 7 bases left in between. The CDR3 is CASRKGTQYF. In DNA form, the CDR3 reads TGTGCCAGCAGGAAAGGGACGCAGTATTTT.

The gene calls are TRBV28 and TRBJ2-5; TRBD2 matches at 7 bases. V shed 8 bases and J 6 bases; nucleotides not matched to a gene: 12. Germline lookup yields CDR1 MDHEN and CDR2 SYDVKM. The CDR3 is 14 amino acids. The CDR3 bases are TGTGCCAGCGCGGTCGAGGGAGGGCTGAAGACCCAGTACTTC. Translating it yields CASAVEGGLKTQYF.

This chain links TRBV13 with TRBJ2-3; 8 bases line up with TRBD2. The V gene's germline CDR1 is PRHDT and CDR2 FYEKMQ (reference sequence). The CDR3 loop spans 15 amino acids. V lost 10 bases, J lost 5 bases, and 14 bases stayed unmatched. The CDR3 DNA follows: TGTGCCACCGAACGGGGGGGGCCTATAGGAGATACGCAGTATTTT. Its protein product is CATERGGPIGDTQYF.

This chain connects TRBV18 to TRBJ1-5; 7 bases are a match to TRBD1. CDR3 length: 14 amino acids. Germline loops: CDR1 KGHSH, CDR2 LQKENI. The V and J ends lost 3 bases and 9 bases, in that order; junction bases with no gene match: 8. The CDR3 reads CASSPGTASGPQHF. CDR3 DNA: TGTGCCAGCTCACCCGGGACAGCCTCTGGGCCCCAGCATTTT.

V gene TRBV29-1 combines with J gene TRBJ2-1, with D perhaps being TRBD1 or TRBD2 (5 bases each). The germline gives CDR1 SQVTM, CDR2 ANQGSEA. This CDR3 has 16 residues. V was shortened by 0 bases and J by 8 bases, with 20 bases between the two germline ends. CDR3 sequence: CSVEDRRLRGRDEQFF. CDR3 nucleotide sequence: TGCAGCGTTGAAGATCGGCGACTAAGGGGTCGTGATGAGCAGTTCTTC.

This chain links TRBV5-4 with TRBJ2-3; 10 positions match TRBD1. The CDR3 spans 14 residues. Trimming at V came to 5 bases and at J to 6 bases, leaving 6 bases not matched to a gene. Germline lookup yields CDR1 SGHNT and CDR2 YYREEE (reference sequence). The CDR3 loop is CASRTGGGADTQYF. CDR3 DNA sequence: TGTGCCAGCAGGACAGGGGGCGGCGCGGATACGCAGTATTTT.